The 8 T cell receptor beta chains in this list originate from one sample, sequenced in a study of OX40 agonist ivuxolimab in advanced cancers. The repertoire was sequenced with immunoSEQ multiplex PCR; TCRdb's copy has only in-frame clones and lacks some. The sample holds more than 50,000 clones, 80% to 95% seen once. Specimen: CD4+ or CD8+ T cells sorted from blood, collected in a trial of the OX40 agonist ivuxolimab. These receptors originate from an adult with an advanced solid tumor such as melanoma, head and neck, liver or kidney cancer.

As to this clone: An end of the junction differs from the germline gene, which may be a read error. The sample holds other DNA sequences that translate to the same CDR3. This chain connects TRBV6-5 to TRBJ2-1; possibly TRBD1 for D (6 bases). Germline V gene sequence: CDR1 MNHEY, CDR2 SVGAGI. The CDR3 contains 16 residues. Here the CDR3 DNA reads TGTGCCAGCAGTTACTCGAAAGGGGGACCCTACAACGAGCAGTTCTTC. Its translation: CASSYSKGGPYNEQFF.

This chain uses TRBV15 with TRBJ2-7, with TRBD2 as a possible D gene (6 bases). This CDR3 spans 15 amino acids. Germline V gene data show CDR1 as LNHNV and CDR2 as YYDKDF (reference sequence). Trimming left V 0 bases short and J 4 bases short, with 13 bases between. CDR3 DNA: TGTGCCACCAGCAGAGAGCGGGGCCACGGGTACGAGCAGTACTTC. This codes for CATSRERGHGYEQYF.

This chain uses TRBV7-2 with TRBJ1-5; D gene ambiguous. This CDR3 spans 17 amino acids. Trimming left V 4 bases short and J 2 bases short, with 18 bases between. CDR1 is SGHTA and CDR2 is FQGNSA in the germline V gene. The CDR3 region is CASSYDVIYSGNQPQHF. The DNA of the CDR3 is TGTGCCAGCAGCTACGACGTTATTTATAGCGGCAATCAGCCCCAGCATTTT.

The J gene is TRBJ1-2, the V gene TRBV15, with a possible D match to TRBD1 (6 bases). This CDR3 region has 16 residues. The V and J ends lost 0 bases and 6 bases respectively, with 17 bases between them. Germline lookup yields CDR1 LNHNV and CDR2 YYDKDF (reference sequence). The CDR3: CATSRDMGASSHGYTF. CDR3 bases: TGTGCCACCAGCAGAGATATGGGGGCCTCGTCTCATGGCTACACCTTC.

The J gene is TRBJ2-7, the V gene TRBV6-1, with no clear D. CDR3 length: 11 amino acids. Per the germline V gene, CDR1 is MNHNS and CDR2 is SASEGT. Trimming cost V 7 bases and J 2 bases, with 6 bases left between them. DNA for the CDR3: TGTGCCAGCAACCGCGCCTACGAGCAGTACTTC. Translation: CASNRAYEQYF.

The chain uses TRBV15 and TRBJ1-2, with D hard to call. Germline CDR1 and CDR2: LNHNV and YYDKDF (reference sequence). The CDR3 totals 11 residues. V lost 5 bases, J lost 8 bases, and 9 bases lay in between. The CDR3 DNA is TGTGCCACCAGCTCCAGAGGCGGCTACACCTTC. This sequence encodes CATSSRGGYTF.

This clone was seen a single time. CDR3 protein: CATSRIGGYSGYTF. The CDR3 coding sequence is TGTGCCACCAGCAGAATAGGGGGGTACTCTGGCTACACCTTC. The genes are TRBV15 and TRBJ1-2; the D gene is possibly TRBD1 (6 bases). Trimming took off 2 bases at V and 7 bases at J, with 14 bases between the two ends. Germline V gene data show CDR1 as LNHNV and CDR2 as YYDKDF (reference sequence). This CDR3 spans 14 amino acids. The full variable domain, completed using reference TRBV15 and TRBJ1-2, is DAMVIQNPRYQVTQFGKPVTLSCSQTLNHNVMYWYQQKSSQAPKLLFHYYDKDFNNEADTPDNFQSRRPNTSFCFLDIRSPGLGDTAMYLCATSRIGGYSGYTFGSGTRLTVV.

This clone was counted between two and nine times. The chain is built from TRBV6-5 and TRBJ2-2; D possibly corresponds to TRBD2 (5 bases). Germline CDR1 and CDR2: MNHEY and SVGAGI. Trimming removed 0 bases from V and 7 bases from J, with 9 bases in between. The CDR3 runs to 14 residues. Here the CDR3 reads CASSYSTGYGELFF. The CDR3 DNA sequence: TGTGCCAGCAGTTACTCGACGGGGTACGGGGAGCTGTTTTTT.